The 18 T cell receptor beta chains below all came from one sample that was sequenced in a study of blood T cell repertoires in COVID-19 (dated by TCRdb to the early 2020s). The protocol used for the library was the immunoSEQ multiplex PCR assay. TCRdb took this table from immuneACCESS and kept in-frame rearrangements with V and J called. Such tables lack part of the clones; where checked against another copy, unresolved V genes explain under half of the gap, and the rest is unexplained. The sample profile shows roughly 150,000 clones; around 87% of them were found once. The top ten clonotypes cover approximately 3.8% of the sample. The sequenced sample was PBMCs or T cells enriched from blood (not recorded which). These TCRs come from a woman aged 40 to 55 who had been exposed to COVID-19.

The chain links TRBV10-2 to TRBJ2-1, with 12 bases that match TRBD2. Trimming at V came to 7 bases and at J to 8 bases, leaving 6 bases not matched to a gene. Germline lookup yields CDR1 WSHSY and CDR2 SAAADI. This CDR3 is built from 14 residues. The CDR3 region is CASTVLAGGDEQFF. DNA for the CDR3: TGCGCCAGCACGGTCCTAGCGGGAGGGGATGAGCAGTTCTTC.

J is TRBJ1-6 and V is TRBV6-5; the match to TRBD1 covers 7 bases. The CDR3 loop spans 13 amino acids. The V and J ends lost 11 bases and 8 bases, in that order; junction bases with no gene match: 9. The germline CDR1 and CDR2 sequences are MNHEY and SVGAGI. This CDR3 reads CACSGTVDSPLHF. In DNA, the CDR3 is TGTGCCTGCTCCGGGACAGTCGATTCACCCCTCCACTTT.

The CDR3 DNA reads TGTGCCAGCAGTTTATTCGGTTACCTAAAGGCAGGCGAGCAGTACTTC. This encodes CASSLFGYLKAGEQYF. The rearrangement links TRBV28 to TRBJ2-7; the D is unclear. The CDR3 sequence is 16 residues long. Per germline, CDR1 MDHEN and CDR2 SYDVKM. V was trimmed by 1 base and J by 6 bases, leaving 19 bases between them. Together with reference TRBV28 and TRBJ2-7, the CDR3 gives the full variable domain: DVKVTQSSRYLVKRTGEKVFLECVQDMDHENMFWYRQDPGLGLRLIYFSYDVKMKEKGDIPEGYSVSREKKERFSLILESASTNQTSMYLCASSLFGYLKAGEQYFGPGTRLTVT.

CDR3 DNA sequence: TGTGCCAGCAGCCGATCGGGGGGCGTCACCGGGGAGCTGTTTTTT. Residues: CASSRSGGVTGELFF. V usage is TRBV7-9 and J usage is TRBJ2-2; TRBD2 might be the D (7 bases). The CDR3 is made up of 15 amino acids. Looked up from germline, CDR1 is SEHNR and CDR2 is FQNEAQ (reference sequence). V was trimmed by 5 bases and J by 4 bases, leaving 14 bases between them.

The rearrangement links TRBV5-1 to TRBJ1-1; possibly TRBD1 for D (6 bases). The CDR3 runs to 13 residues. V was trimmed by 6 bases and J by 3 bases, leaving 12 bases between them. Germline lookup yields CDR1 SGHRS and CDR2 YFSETQ. The DNA of the CDR3 is TGCGCCAGCAATACAGGGCTGCACACTGAAGCTTTCTTT. Its translation: CASNTGLHTEAFF.

The rearrangement joins TRBV9 to TRBJ1-6; TRBD1 agrees at 9 bases. Germline CDR1 and CDR2: SGDLS and YYNGEE. This CDR3 is 17 amino acids long. The trim removed 3 bases at V and 10 bases at J, leaving 14 bases unmatched. CDR3 in amino acids: CASSAGPFRDRVSPLHF. The CDR3 DNA sequence: TGTGCCAGCAGCGCCGGACCGTTCCGGGACAGGGTATCACCCCTCCACTTT.

The chain has TRBV12-3 or TRBV12-4 and TRBJ1-2; D call uncertain. The CDR3 totals 13 residues. V was shortened by 6 bases and J by 4 bases, with 12 bases between the two germline ends. The CDR3 loop reads CASRSRSPYGYTF. The CDR3 nucleotides read TGTGCCAGCAGGTCCCGAAGCCCCTATGGCTACACCTTC.

The V and J genes are TRBV5-4 and TRBJ1-1; 9 positions match TRBD1. The germline CDR1 and CDR2 sequences are SGHNT and YYREEE (reference sequence). The CDR3 loop spans 14 amino acids. J lost 5 bases, V lost 2 bases, and 4 bases had no gene match. CDR3 in DNA: TGTGCCAGCAGCTTACAGGGGGCGGTAACTGAAGCTTTCTTT. It encodes CASSLQGAVTEAFF.

The J gene is TRBJ1-5, the V gene TRBV19, with D possibly matching TRBD1 (5 bases). Trimming left V 3 bases short and J 1 base short, with 10 bases between. CDR3 length: 15 residues. The germline V gene has CDR1 LNHDA and CDR2 SQIVND (reference sequence). The CDR3: CASSIGGASNQPQHF. CDR3 in DNA: TGTGCCAGTAGTATCGGAGGGGCAAGCAATCAGCCCCAGCATTTT.

The genes are TRBV5-1 and TRBJ1-2; the D gene is possibly TRBD1 (6 bases). V lost 6 bases and J lost 5, with 11 bases in between. The CDR3 has 12 amino acids. Germline CDR1 reads SGHRS; CDR2 reads YFSETQ. CDR3 loop: CASTDSTYGYTF. CDR3 nucleotide sequence: TGCGCCAGCACGGACAGCACGTATGGCTACACCTTC. The entire variable domain, with the rest obtained from reference TRBV5-1 and TRBJ1-2, is as follows: KAGVTQTPRYLIKTRGQQVTLSCSPISGHRSVSWYQQTPGQGLQFLFEYFSETQRNKGNFPGRFSGRQFSNSRSEMNVSTLELGDSALYLCASTDSTYGYTFGSGTRLTVV.

Only one count was recorded for this clone. The V call is TRBV7-9, the J call TRBJ1-2; D is possibly TRBD1 (5 bases). The CDR3 contains 16 residues. The V end lost 1 base, the J end lost 0 bases, and 12 bases lay between the germline ends. Germline-derived CDR1 and CDR2 are SEHNR and FQNEAQ (reference sequence). The CDR3 DNA follows: TGTGCCAGCAGCTTAGGGGGCCACAGCTCTAACTATGGCTACACCTTC. Encoded protein: CASSLGGHSSNYGYTF.

The V and J genes are TRBV5-1 and TRBJ2-5; TRBD2 agrees at 7 bases. The J segment lost 2 bases and the V segment lost 4 bases, leaving 8 bases of the junction unmatched. This CDR3 has 15 residues. Per germline, CDR1 SGHRS and CDR2 YFSETQ. This chain's CDR3 is CASSPSSGAQETQYF. Here the CDR3 DNA reads TGCGCCAGCAGCCCATCCAGCGGGGCGCAAGAGACCCAGTACTTC.

The chain couples TRBV5-1 to TRBJ2-5; no definite D call. Germline V gene data show CDR1 as SGHRS and CDR2 as YFSETQ. V lost 4 bases and J lost 3, with 19 bases in between. The CDR3 is 16 amino acids. In DNA, the CDR3 is TGCGCCAGCAGCCTGGGATCTGGCGGTGGAAAAGAGACCCAGTACTTC. It codes for CASSLGSGGGKETQYF.

This clone was recorded once. The chain couples TRBV14 to TRBJ1-3; no definite D call. Trimming removed 3 bases at V and 13 bases at J, with 13 bases between. The germline V gene has CDR1 SGHDN and CDR2 FVKESK. This CDR3 has 12 amino acids. The CDR3 here is CASSHTRHGIYF. The CDR3 region has the DNA TGTGCCAGCAGCCATACCAGACACGGAATATATTTT.

The chain combines TRBV19 with TRBJ2-2; a possible D gene is TRBD2 (5 bases). The CDR3 consists of 15 residues. CDR1 and CDR2 (germline): LNHDA, SQIVND (reference sequence). Trimming left V 3 bases short and J 6 bases short, with 14 bases between. CDR3 protein: CASSMGREFAGELFF. The CDR3 nucleotides are TGTGCCAGTAGTATGGGCCGGGAATTCGCCGGGGAGCTGTTTTTT.

The chain has TRBV6-2 or TRBV6-3 and TRBJ1-6; D ambiguous. V lost 5 bases, J lost 3 bases, and 11 bases lay in between. The V gene's germline CDR1 is MNHEY and CDR2 SVGEGT. The CDR3 spans 15 residues. For the CDR3, the DNA is TGTGCCAGCAGTCACCCTGGGAGCTATAATTCACCCCTCCACTTT. Its protein is CASSHPGSYNSPLHF.

The chain uses TRBV6-4 and TRBJ1-4; weak D call: TRBD1 (6 bases). Germline V CDR1 and CDR2: MRHNA, SNTAGT. The CDR3 is 13 residues long. V lost 9 bases to trimming and J lost 1 base, with 9 bases between them. For the CDR3, the DNA is TGTGCCAGAAAGGACAGAACTAATGAAAAACTGTTTTTT. As protein: CARKDRTNEKLFF.

The chain couples TRBV7-2 to TRBJ2-1, with D tentatively TRBD1 (5 bases). Per germline, CDR1 SGHTA and CDR2 FQGNSA. Deletions cut 10 bases from V and 7 bases from J, with 17 bases between. This CDR3 is built from 13 residues. The CDR3 nucleotides are TGTGCCACCTTAGCATTTAAGGGGAATGAGCAGTTCTTC. Protein sequence: CATLAFKGNEQFF.